The 32 T cell receptor beta chains reported below all come from one sample, sequenced in a study of siplizumab effects on memory and regulatory T cells. Assay: immunoSEQ multiplex PCR; the TCRdb copy retains only in-frame clones and omits some. Here the sample spans some 100,000 clones, 94% being singletons. The sample consisted of Tregs sorted from blood. The receptors come from a human donor in good health.

This chain uses TRBV7-2 with TRBJ2-7; TRBD1 aligns across 8 bases. The CDR3 is made up of 15 amino acids. Germline trimming cut 5 bases from V and 5 bases from J; bases unmatched to any gene: 11. Germline V gene lookup returns CDR1 SGHTA and CDR2 FQGNSA. The CDR3 is CASSGQGLLWNEQYF. CDR3 sequence (DNA): TGTGCCAGCAGCGGACAGGGACTTCTATGGAACGAGCAGTACTTC.

J is TRBJ2-3 and V is TRBV5-1; a weak D match, TRBD2 (5 bases). Germline V gene lookup returns CDR1 SGHRS and CDR2 YFSETQ. Trimming cost V 3 bases and J 0 bases, with 11 bases left between them. CDR3 length: 15 residues. The CDR3 is CASSSSRTSTDTQYF. The CDR3 nucleotides are TGCGCCAGCAGCTCCTCCAGGACTAGCACAGATACGCAGTATTTT.

The chain has TRBV5-1 and TRBJ1-2; 7 bases map to TRBD1. The CDR3 contains 13 residues. The trim removed 1 base at V and 7 bases at J, leaving 4 bases unmatched. Germline V lookup: CDR1 SGHRS, CDR2 YFSETQ. The CDR3 loop reads CASSLLRGAGYTF. The CDR3 bases are TGCGCCAGCAGCTTGCTCAGGGGGGCTGGCTACACCTTC. The full variable domain, completed using reference TRBV5-1 and TRBJ1-2, is KAGVTQTPRYLIKTRGQQVTLSCSPISGHRSVSWYQQTPGQGLQFLFEYFSETQRNKGNFPGRFSGRQFSNSRSEMNVSTLELGDSALYLCASSLLRGAGYTFGSGTRLTVV.

The V call is TRBV5-8, the J call TRBJ1-2; 11 positions match TRBD1. Germline V gene data show CDR1 as SGHTS and CDR2 as YDEGEE. The CDR3 spans 15 residues. V lost 4 bases and J lost 2; bases outside the gene matches: 4. CDR3 coding DNA: TGTGCCAGCAGCCGGGACAGGGGGATGAACTATGGCTACACCTTC. Protein sequence: CASSRDRGMNYGYTF.

This CDR3 reads CAISQTDMNTEAFF. The CDR3 nucleotides read TGTGCCATCAGCCAGACGGACATGAACACTGAAGCTTTCTTT. The chain combines TRBV10-3 with TRBJ1-1, with a weak D call TRBD1 (5 bases). The V gene's germline CDR1 is ENHRY and CDR2 SYGVKD. V was cut by 6 bases and J by 0 bases, with 11 bases left in between. The CDR3 is 14 residues long.

The chain recombines TRBV6-1 with TRBJ2-3; a possible D gene is TRBD2 (5 bases). Germline assignment: CDR1 MNHNS and CDR2 SASEGT. V dropped 4 bases and J dropped 3 bases, with 17 bases sitting between them. This CDR3 contains 16 residues. The CDR3 nucleotides read TGTGCCAGCAGTGTACTAGGGAACGTCGGAACAGATACGCAGTATTTT. Translating gives CASSVLGNVGTDTQYF.

The CDR3, as DNA: TGCAGCGTTGCCAGGGTAGATGAGCAGTTCTTC. It codes for CSVARVDEQFF. The rearrangement links TRBV29-1 to TRBJ2-1, with D possibly matching TRBD1 (5 bases). The germline V and J ends were trimmed by 4 bases and 8 bases, with 9 bases remaining between them. Germline-derived CDR1 and CDR2 are SQVTM and ANQGSEA. The CDR3 extends over 11 amino acids.

The V gene is TRBV7-9, the J gene TRBJ2-5; D is unresolved. Trimming stripped 4 bases from V and 4 bases from J, with 13 bases between. The germline V gene has CDR1 SEHNR and CDR2 FQNEAQ (reference sequence). The CDR3 spans 14 residues. DNA for the CDR3: TGTGCCAGCAGCTCCATCCGGTCCCGAGAGACCCAGTACTTC. Its translation: CASSSIRSRETQYF.

The gene calls are TRBV5-1 and TRBJ2-7; D remains unclear. CDR1 is SGHRS and CDR2 is YFSETQ in the germline V gene. The CDR3 extends over 10 amino acids. The germline V and J ends were trimmed by 3 bases and 2 bases, with 0 bases remaining between them. CDR3 region: CASSSYEQYF. The CDR3 DNA follows: TGCGCCAGCAGCTCCTACGAGCAGTACTTC. The full variable domain, rest sourced from reference TRBV5-1 and TRBJ2-7, is KAGVTQTPRYLIKTRGQQVTLSCSPISGHRSVSWYQQTPGQGLQFLFEYFSETQRNKGNFPGRFSGRQFSNSRSEMNVSTLELGDSALYLCASSSYEQYFGPGTRLTVT.

V is TRBV18 and J is TRBJ1-2, with D tentatively TRBD1 (6 bases). CDR3 size: 13 residues. Trimming took 2 bases from V and 10 from J, leaving 14 bases between them. CDR1 is KGHSH, CDR2 LQKENI, per germline. For the CDR3, the DNA is TGTGCCAGCTCACCATCGGACAGATTTCTCTACACCTTC. Its protein is CASSPSDRFLYTF.

This clone was counted once. The V gene is TRBV27, the J gene TRBJ2-2; D unclear. Trimming removed 6 bases from V and 6 bases from J, with 11 bases in between. This CDR3 is built from 13 residues. Germline-derived CDR1 and CDR2 are MNHEY and SMNVEV (reference sequence). The CDR3 sequence is CASRRRTPGELFF. CDR3 in DNA: TGTGCCAGCAGGAGACGGACGCCCGGGGAGCTGTTTTTT.

This chain links TRBV5-1 with TRBJ1-6; D might be TRBD1 (6 bases). V lost 5 bases and J 10 bases, leaving 16 bases between the germline ends. The germline CDR1 and CDR2 sequences are SGHRS and YFSETQ. There are 14 residues in the CDR3. The CDR3 sequence: CASSPTGSGSPLHF. In DNA, the CDR3 is TGCGCCAGCAGTCCGACAGGTAGTGGCTCACCCCTCCACTTT.

The chain uses TRBV4-1 and TRBJ1-2, with a tentative D call TRBD1 (6 bases). The CDR3 totals 17 residues. Trimming removed 4 bases at V and 2 bases at J, with 20 bases between. Germline-derived CDR1 and CDR2 are MGHRA and YSYEKL. The CDR3 sequence: CASSPATGLVGNYGYTF. The CDR3 nucleotides are TGCGCCAGCAGCCCCGCAACAGGGTTGGTGGGGAACTATGGCTACACCTTC.

The chain joins TRBV20-1 to TRBJ2-7; no clear D gene. CDR1 and CDR2 (germline): DFQATT, SNEGSKA (reference sequence). V lost 6 bases and J lost 3, with 9 bases in between. This CDR3 spans 11 amino acids. CDR3 loop: CSAGPDYEQYF. The CDR3 DNA follows: TGCAGTGCCGGGCCCGACTACGAGCAGTACTTC.

The rearrangement links TRBV7-8 to TRBJ1-3, with TRBD1 as a possible D gene (5 bases). V lost 5 bases, J lost 4 bases, and 18 bases lay in between. There are 16 residues in the CDR3. CDR1 SGHVS and CDR2 FQNEAQ come from the germline V gene. The CDR3 bases are TGTGCCAGCAGCAAAACCTCAGGGAGCCCCGGAAACACCATATATTTT. Translation gives CASSKTSGSPGNTIYF.

This sequence joins TRBV6-5 and TRBJ2-5, with 9 positions matching TRBD2. CDR1 is MNHEY and CDR2 is SVGAGI in the germline V gene. Trimming at V came to 2 bases and at J to 6 bases, leaving 7 bases not matched to a gene. This CDR3 is 15 amino acids long. The CDR3 loop is CASSYGREGRQTQYF. For the CDR3, the DNA is TGTGCCAGCAGTTACGGGCGGGAGGGCCGGCAGACCCAGTACTTC.

The V and J genes are TRBV11-2 and TRBJ2-3; D may be TRBD2 (6 bases). Trimming removed 0 bases from V and 2 bases from J, with 21 bases in between. The germline gives CDR1 SGHAT, CDR2 FQNNGV. The CDR3 runs 19 residues. In DNA, the CDR3 is TGTGCCAGCAGCTTAGATCGGGGAGGAGGGCCCGGAACCACAGATACGCAGTATTTT. Its protein product is CASSLDRGGGPGTTDTQYF.

This clone was seen a single time. The gene calls are TRBV11-3 and TRBJ2-3; 8 bases line up with TRBD2. Germline V gives CDR1 SGHNT, CDR2 YENEEA. This CDR3 region has 16 residues. V gave up 5 bases and J gave up 0 bases; unmatched junction bases: 7. In DNA, the CDR3 is TGTGCCAGCAGCCCCGGGCTAGCGGGTAGCACAGATACGCAGTATTTT. Translating gives CASSPGLAGSTDTQYF.

This clone was counted a single time. This chain connects TRBV19 to TRBJ2-7, with D possibly matching TRBD2 (6 bases). Trimming took 1 base from V and 0 from J, leaving 10 bases between them. Germline V gene data show CDR1 as LNHDA and CDR2 as SQIVND (reference sequence). This CDR3 spans 15 amino acids. This CDR3 reads CASSIARGSSYEQYF. CDR3 coding DNA: TGTGCCAGTAGTATAGCTCGGGGGAGCTCCTACGAGCAGTACTTC.

This clone was recorded once. This chain links TRBV18 with TRBJ1-5; TRBD1 agrees at 7 bases. This CDR3 has 14 residues. Germline CDR1 and CDR2: KGHSH and LQKENI. V shed 6 bases, J shed 3 bases, and the junction held 5 bases outside the gene matches. The CDR3 DNA reads as TGTGCCAGCTCCCTCGGGACAGACAATCAGCCCCAGCATTTT. This encodes CASSLGTDNQPQHF.

This chain links TRBV2 with TRBJ1-5; TRBD1 is a possible D gene (6 bases). The germline V gene has CDR1 SNHLY and CDR2 FYNNEI. The CDR3 is made up of 16 amino acids. With 6 bases removed from V and 1 base from J, the gap between germline ends came to 16 bases. CDR3 bases: TGTGCCAGCAGGTTGGACAGTCAAATAAGCAATCAGCCCCAGCATTTT. This codes for CASRLDSQISNQPQHF.

The CDR3 is CASSLRGGNTEAFF. The DNA for the CDR3 is TGTGCCAGCAGTTTAAGGGGTGGGAACACTGAAGCTTTCTTT. This rearrangement joins TRBV27 to TRBJ1-1, with D possibly TRBD1 on 5 matching bases. Trimming stripped 2 bases from V and 1 base from J, with 8 bases between. This CDR3 region has 14 residues. Germline V CDR1 and CDR2: MNHEY, SMNVEV (reference sequence).

The V and J genes are TRBV6-1 and TRBJ2-1; possible D gene TRBD2, 6 bases. This CDR3 has 13 amino acids. V was trimmed by 8 bases and J by 7 bases, leaving 15 bases between them. Germline CDR1 is MNHNS and CDR2 is SASEGT. The CDR3 DNA sequence: TGTGCCAGCGGGAGGTTGGCCTTGAATGAGCAGTTCTTC. Protein sequence: CASGRLALNEQFF.

The chain recombines TRBV27 with TRBJ1-1; tentatively, D is TRBD1 (5 bases). The CDR3 loop spans 14 amino acids. Per germline, CDR1 MNHEY and CDR2 SMNVEV (reference sequence). Trimming cost V 7 bases and J 11 bases, with 23 bases left between them. CDR3 region: CASKRGAEAFGAFF. CDR3 in DNA: TGTGCCAGCAAGAGGGGCGCTGAAGCTTTTGGGGCTTTCTTT.

This sequence joins TRBV18 and TRBJ1-6; 10 bases fit TRBD1. The CDR3 totals 16 residues. CDR1 and CDR2 (germline): KGHSH, LQKENI. V shed 1 base, J shed 6 bases, and the junction held 3 bases outside the gene matches. The CDR3 sequence is CASSPLRDRGNSPLHF. CDR3 nucleotides: TGTGCCAGCTCACCACTCAGGGACAGGGGTAATTCACCCCTCCACTTT.

The gene calls are TRBV19 and TRBJ2-3, with D possibly being TRBD2 (6 bases). The CDR3 totals 14 residues. The V gene's germline CDR1 is LNHDA and CDR2 SQIVND (reference sequence). Deletions cut 6 bases from V and 0 bases from J, with 10 bases between. In DNA, the CDR3 is TGTGCCAGTAGCTTAACTAGCAGCACAGATACGCAGTATTTT. Its translation is CASSLTSSTDTQYF. Full variable domain (missing parts from reference TRBV19 and TRBJ2-3): DGGITQSPKYLFRKEGQNVTLSCEQNLNHDAMYWYRQDPGQGLRLIYYSQIVNDFQKGDIAEGYSVSREKKESFPLTVTSAQKNPTAFYLCASSLTSSTDTQYFGPGTRLTVL.

V is TRBV5-6 and J is TRBJ1-4; D is possibly TRBD1 (5 bases). The CDR3 sequence is 15 residues long. Trimming pared 4 bases from V and 6 bases from J, leaving 16 bases between. Germline assignment: CDR1 SGHDT and CDR2 YYEEEE. CDR3 sequence: CASSQVTRGDEKLFF. The CDR3 DNA is TGTGCCAGCAGCCAGGTCACCCGGGGGGATGAAAAACTGTTTTTT.

In its sample, this clone was seen once. The chain is built from TRBV6-6 and TRBJ2-7, with D unclear. Trimming took off 11 bases at V and 0 bases at J, with 5 bases between the two ends. CDR3 length equals 10 residues. The germline V gene encodes CDR1 MNHNY and CDR2 SVGAGI (reference sequence). The CDR3 sequence is CAPHSYEQYF. The CDR3 nucleotides read TGTGCCCCCCACTCCTACGAGCAGTACTTC.

The V and J genes are TRBV28 and TRBJ1-2; D ambiguous. Germline V CDR1 and CDR2: MDHEN, SYDVKM. The CDR3 has 12 residues. The germline V and J ends were trimmed by 3 bases and 6 bases, with 8 bases remaining between them. The CDR3 nucleotides read TGTGCCAGCAGTTTGCGGGTTCATGGCTACACCTTC. Protein sequence: CASSLRVHGYTF.

V and J are TRBV28 and TRBJ2-2; D gene uncertain. The CDR3 consists of 12 residues. Germline V gene data show CDR1 as MDHEN and CDR2 as SYDVKM. V was clipped by 3 bases and J by 6 bases, with 5 bases between them. This chain's CDR3 is CASSFFSGELFF. The CDR3 nucleotides are TGTGCCAGCAGTTTCTTCTCCGGGGAGCTGTTTTTT.

This rearrangement joins TRBV10-2 to TRBJ2-1, with D perhaps given as TRBD1 or TRBD2 (5 bases each). This CDR3 is 13 amino acids long. CDR1 is WSHSY, CDR2 SAAADI, per germline. Trimming took 8 bases from V and 1 from J, leaving 9 bases between them. The CDR3, as DNA: TGCGCCAGCTCGAGGGGATCCTACAATGAGCAGTTCTTC. This encodes CASSRGSYNEQFF.

The chain couples TRBV5-8 to TRBJ1-5, with TRBD1 matching 9 bases. This CDR3 region has 18 residues. Germline-derived CDR1 and CDR2 are SGHTS and YDEGEE. Trimming at V came to 1 base and at J to 3 bases, leaving 11 bases not matched to a gene. The CDR3 DNA sequence: TGTGCCAGCAGCTTGACCGGGACAGGGACCCTTAACAATCAGCCCCAGCATTTT. Amino acid sequence: CASSLTGTGTLNNQPQHF.